Given below is one T cell receptor beta chain in context. What it binds is unknown. The data derive from a study of cytomegalovirus exposure and HLA in healthy donors. For the study at large: Genotyping of 398 donors showed that around 85% belonged to the Caucasian-associated ancestry cluster.

General study points: Presence/absence analyses supposed approximately even sequencing depth among donors. High specificity and sensitivity for cytomegalovirus status were reported for the classifier.

A multiplex PCR was run with 60 Vbeta primers and 13 Jbeta primers. Clones were sequenced by immunoSEQ multiplex PCR, and TCRdb holds only the in-frame ones, with some missing. This sample has 180,000 or so clones, with 77% found just once. Between the trimmed V and J ends, which lost 3 bases and 0 bases, there was a span of 10 bases. The CDR3 extends over 14 amino acids. Looked up from germline, CDR1 is SGHRS and CDR2 is YFSETQ. The source of this sequence is a woman aged 60-70 years in good health and CMV-seropositive. Material for sequencing was PBMCs. V and J are TRBV5-1 and TRBJ2-7, with D possibly TRBD1 on 6 matching bases. The DNA of the CDR3 is TGCGCCAGCAGCTACGGACAGAGCTCCTACGAGCAGTACTTC. Translating it yields CASSYGQSSYEQYF.